The T cell receptor beta chain described here comes from a study of cytomegalovirus exposure and HLA in healthy donors. Study-wide points: Some TCR beta chains (roughly 160 of them) were listed as cytomegalovirus-associated.

Donors consisted of healthy bone marrow donors. Amplification used 60 Vbeta primers and 13 Jbeta primers. Here immunoSEQ multiplex PCR was the method, and the copy in TCRdb shows in-frame clones only, minus some. The sample carries around 140,000 clones, roughly 75% recorded once. With respect to this clone: Its target is not known.

This CDR3 spans 13 amino acids. Per the germline V gene, CDR1 is MDHEN and CDR2 is SYDVKM. V lost 3 bases, J lost 10 bases, and 9 bases stayed unmatched. The sample taken for sequencing was PBMCs. The J gene is TRBJ2-7, the V gene TRBV28, with 7 bases aligning to TRBD1. This TCR derives from a man aged 35 to 55 in good health and CMV-seronegative. The CDR3 DNA reads TGTGCCAGCAGTTTTCGGTTGACAGGGAAACAGTACTTC. Translated: CASSFRLTGKQYF.